This entry describes one T cell receptor (beta chain). These data belong to a study of shared clonotypes between healthy human individuals. The CDR3 is 15 amino acids. Per the germline V gene, CDR1 is MNHNY and CDR2 is SVGAGI (reference sequence). V dropped 1 base and J dropped 1 base, with 10 bases sitting between them. Sequenced by immunoSEQ multiplex PCR; TCRdb stores in-frame clones only, minus some. The table has 2.3 million or so clones, 80% to 95% seen once. The sample taken for sequencing was naive CD4+ T cells from PBMCs. As to subset: CD45RA+ positively selected. The V gene is TRBV6-6, the J gene TRBJ1-1; D may be TRBD1 (6 bases). The sequence came from a man aged 18 to 30 in good health. Some clones in this sample may be carry-over from other donors' samples. The CDR3 coding sequence is TGTGCCAGCAGTTACTTTAGGACAGCGAACACTGAAGCTTTCTTT. This gives the protein CASSYFRTANTEAFF.